One and the same sample provided the 21 T cell receptor beta chains below, sequenced in a study of T cell changes during pregnancy in multiple sclerosis. Libraries were prepared by immunoSEQ multiplex PCR; TCRdb keeps only in-frame clonotypes and omits some of them. The data show about 66,000 clones, more than 85% seen once. Sequencing was performed on CD8+ T cells from peripheral blood mononuclear cells, taken before pregnancy. The source of these receptors is a female donor with multiple sclerosis, enrolled in a pregnancy study.

J is TRBJ1-1 and V is TRBV7-8; 8 bases are a match to TRBD1. The V segment lost 4 bases and the J segment 5 bases; nucleotides outside the gene matches: 12. The V gene's germline CDR1 is SGHVS and CDR2 FQNEAQ. CDR3 size: 16 residues. CDR3 coding DNA: TGTGCCAGCAGCTCCTACCTGACAGGGGCGAATACTGAAGCTTTCTTT. This sequence encodes CASSSYLTGANTEAFF.

V and J are TRBV29-1 and TRBJ1-3, with TRBD1 as a possible D gene (5 bases). Trimming took off 4 bases at V and 0 bases at J, with 13 bases between the two ends. Germline loops: CDR1 SQVTM, CDR2 ANQGSEA. This CDR3 comprises 15 residues. The CDR3 nucleotides are TGCAGCGTTGCGGGACTGGCAATCTCTGGAAACACCATATATTTT. Encoded protein: CSVAGLAISGNTIYF.

This chain uses TRBV4-1 with TRBJ2-1; D is perhaps TRBD1 (6 bases). V lost 0 bases to trimming and J lost 8 bases, with 11 bases between them. CDR1 MGHRA and CDR2 YSYEKL come from the germline V gene. CDR3 length: 14 residues. This chain's CDR3 is CASSQETGSDEQFF. The CDR3 bases are TGCGCCAGCAGCCAAGAGACAGGATCCGATGAGCAGTTCTTC.

The genes are TRBV4-1 and TRBJ2-1; perhaps TRBD1 as D (5 bases). CDR1 is MGHRA, CDR2 YSYEKL, per germline. V shed 2 bases and J shed 2 bases, with 10 bases lying between them. The CDR3 sequence is 15 residues long. DNA for the CDR3: TGCGCCAGCAGCCAAAGGCAGGGAACCTACAATGAGCAGTTCTTC. It is translated as CASSQRQGTYNEQFF.

The chain joins TRBV9 to TRBJ2-3; the match to TRBD2 covers 10 bases. V dropped 1 base and J dropped 0; count of bases not matched to a gene: 8. The germline V gene has CDR1 SGDLS and CDR2 YYNGEE. CDR3 length: 18 amino acids. The CDR3 here is CASSVPASGGTSTDTQYF. DNA for the CDR3: TGTGCCAGCAGCGTACCCGCTAGCGGGGGAACTAGCACAGATACGCAGTATTTT.

This clone was seen once. V gene TRBV5-1 combines with J gene TRBJ1-6; no clear D gene. Germline CDR1 reads SGHRS; CDR2 reads YFSETQ. The CDR3 contains 14 residues. The V gene lost 4 bases and the J gene lost 10 bases, with 15 bases spanning the gap. DNA of the CDR3: TGCGCCAGCAGCCCGGTGAGCCGTACCTCACCCCTCCACTTT. This codes for CASSPVSRTSPLHF.

V and J are TRBV11-1 and TRBJ1-2, with D possibly being TRBD1 (6 bases). Trimming stripped 5 bases from V and 2 bases from J, with 9 bases between. This CDR3 spans 13 amino acids. CDR1 is SGHAT and CDR2 is FQDESV in the germline V gene (reference sequence). CDR3 loop: CASSLGQNYGYTF. CDR3 nucleotide sequence: TGTGCCAGCAGCCTGGGACAAAACTATGGCTACACCTTC.

The V gene is TRBV1, the J gene TRBJ2-5; the table's D call, TRBD2, has no DNA check behind it. TRBV1 has pseudogene status. The CDR3 runs to 19 residues. The CDR3 protein is CTSSQDQGLAGDPQETQYF. In DNA, the CDR3 is TGCACCAGCAGCCAAGATCAGGGGCTAGCGGGGGACCCTCAAGAGACCCAGTACTTC.

CDR3 protein: CASSFDRWRDTGELFF. Here the CDR3 DNA reads TGTGCCAGCAGCTTCGACAGGTGGCGAGACACCGGGGAGCTGTTTTTT. V is TRBV5-4 and J is TRBJ2-2; perhaps TRBD1 as D (6 bases). Germline CDR1 SGHNT, CDR2 YYREEE (reference sequence). Deletions cut 2 bases from V and 3 bases from J, with 14 bases between. The CDR3 covers 16 residues.

The J gene is TRBJ1-3, the V gene TRBV5-1; D possibly corresponds to TRBD1 (6 bases). The CDR3 spans 19 residues. Germline-derived CDR1 and CDR2 are SGHRS and YFSETQ. V was clipped by 7 bases and J by 0 bases, with 26 bases between them. The CDR3 region has the DNA TGCGCCAGCTCAATCTCCGGGCCCCAAAGAGGGGGCTCTGGAAACACCATATATTTT. Protein: CASSISGPQRGGSGNTIYF.

V usage is TRBV5-1 and J usage is TRBJ2-5; 9 bases map to TRBD2. Germline V gives CDR1 SGHRS, CDR2 YFSETQ. The ends lost 4 bases at V and 7 bases at J; junction bases unmatched: 14. The length of the CDR3 is 16 residues. CDR3 DNA sequence: TGCGCCAGCAGCCCCTCGGAGAGCGGGGGGCCGTTGACCCAGTACTTC. It yields the protein CASSPSESGGPLTQYF.

CDR3 nucleotide sequence: TGTGCCAGCAGCTTAACGGGAGGGCGGGGAGGTGAGCAGTTCTTC. Its translation is CASSLTGGRGGEQFF. The chain recombines TRBV7-3 with TRBJ2-1; 7 nucleotides align to TRBD2. The CDR3 is 15 residues long. Germline values: CDR1 SGHTA, CDR2 FQGTGA. Losses at the gene ends were 0 bases for V and 9 bases for J; bases not matched to a gene: 8.

This clone was observed once. The chain carries TRBV2 and TRBJ1-5, with D possibly TRBD1 on 6 matching bases. The CDR3 runs to 15 residues. The ends were cut back, 3 bases at V and 0 bases at J, with 9 bases in the middle. The germline CDR1 and CDR2 sequences are SNHLY and FYNNEI. Here the CDR3 DNA reads TGTGCCAGCAGTGACACAGGGTATAGCAATCAGCCCCAGCATTTT. It specifies CASSDTGYSNQPQHF.

This clone was counted a single time. The chain couples TRBV19 to TRBJ2-7, with TRBD1 matching over 10 bases. The junction had 5 bases not matched to a gene; V was cut back by 4 bases and J by 5 bases. CDR1 is LNHDA, CDR2 SQIVND, per germline (reference sequence). CDR3 size: 14 residues. The CDR3 reads CASSTDRGLDEQYF. The DNA of the CDR3 is TGTGCCAGTAGTACAGACAGGGGGCTGGACGAGCAGTACTTC.

This rearrangement joins TRBV15 to TRBJ1-2; unclear D gene. The CDR3 spans 15 residues. With 1 base removed from V and 5 bases from J, the gap between germline ends came to 14 bases. The germline gives CDR1 LNHNV, CDR2 YYDKDF (reference sequence). For the CDR3, the DNA is TGTGCCACCAGCAGAGCCTTTTCCGGGGATTATGGCTACACCTTC. Protein product: CATSRAFSGDYGYTF.

The chain's CDR3 is CASSSPTEGGYGYTF. The CDR3 DNA reads TGCGCCAGCAGCTCGCCGACCGAGGGTGGCTATGGCTACACCTTC. The V call is TRBV5-1, the J call TRBJ1-2; D uncertain. Germline V CDR1 and CDR2: SGHRS, YFSETQ. Trimming left V 3 bases short and J 4 bases short, with 16 bases between. This CDR3 is built from 15 residues.

This clone was counted between two and nine times. The chain couples TRBV1 to TRBJ2-2; the D call of TRBD1 is as the table states it, not checked on the DNA. TRBV1 is tagged as a pseudogene. This CDR3 is built from 13 residues. The CDR3 reads CTSSQGPGGELFF. The CDR3, as DNA: TGCACCAGCAGCCAGGGGCCTGGCGGGGAGCTGTTTTTT.

The chain recombines TRBV7-8 with TRBJ1-1, with 8 bases matching TRBD1. Germline V gene lookup returns CDR1 SGHVS and CDR2 FQNEAQ. V trimming: 4 bases; J trimming: 6 bases; junction bases outside the gene matches: 7. The CDR3 is 14 amino acids. The CDR3 loop reads CASSYDRGTSEAFF. In DNA form, the CDR3 reads TGTGCCAGCAGCTACGACAGGGGTACTTCTGAAGCTTTCTTT.

V usage is TRBV4-1 and J usage is TRBJ1-2; unclear D gene. The CDR3 consists of 15 residues. In germline, CDR1 is MGHRA, CDR2 YSYEKL. Trimming removed 0 bases at V and 5 bases at J, with 13 bases between. CDR3 nucleotides: TGCGCCAGCAGCCAAGACCAGGTCCCAGAATATGGCTACACCTTC. Translation gives CASSQDQVPEYGYTF.

This clone was observed once. This chain connects TRBV15 to TRBJ2-3; 10 nucleotides match TRBD2. The CDR3 is 16 residues long. V dropped 2 bases and J dropped 4; count of bases not matched to a gene: 6. Per germline, CDR1 LNHNV and CDR2 YYDKDF (reference sequence). The CDR3 DNA reads as TGTGCCACCAGCAGACTTATTAGCGGGGGGTCAGATACGCAGTATTTT. Its protein is CATSRLISGGSDTQYF.

The chain uses TRBV4-2 and TRBJ2-3; 9 bases are shared with TRBD2. V shed 1 base, J shed 2 bases, and the junction held 4 bases outside the gene matches. The CDR3 is made up of 16 amino acids. Germline values: CDR1 LGHNA, CDR2 YNFKEQ. CDR3 DNA sequence: TGTGCCAGCAGCCAAGTAGCGGGGGTCTTCACAGATACGCAGTATTTT. This codes for CASSQVAGVFTDTQYF.